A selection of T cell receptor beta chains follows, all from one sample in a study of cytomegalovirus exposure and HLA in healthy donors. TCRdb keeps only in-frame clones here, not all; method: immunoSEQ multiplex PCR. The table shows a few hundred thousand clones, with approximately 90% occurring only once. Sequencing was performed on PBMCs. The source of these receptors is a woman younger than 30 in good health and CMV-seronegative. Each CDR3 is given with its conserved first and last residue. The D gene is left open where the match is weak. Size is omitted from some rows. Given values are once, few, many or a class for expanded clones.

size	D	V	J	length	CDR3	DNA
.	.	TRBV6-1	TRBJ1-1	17	CASSGHLSVAGRTEAFF	TGTGCCAGCAGTGGCCATCTTTCGGTAGCCGGTAGGACTGAAGCTTTCTTT
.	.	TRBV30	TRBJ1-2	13	CAWSVLGGGGYTF	TGTGCCTGGAGTGTACTTGGGGGAGGAGGCTACACCTTC
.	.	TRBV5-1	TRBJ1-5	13	CASSLGGDQPQHF	TGCGCCAGCAGCTTGGGCGGAGATCAGCCCCAGCATTTT
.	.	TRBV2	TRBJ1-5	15	CASLQGPGSNQPQHF	TGTGCCAGTTTACAGGGTCCCGGTAGCAATCAGCCCCAGCATTTT
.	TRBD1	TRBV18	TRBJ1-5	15	CASSPDRGPNQPQHF	TGTGCCAGCTCACCGGACAGGGGGCCCAATCAGCCCCAGCATTTT
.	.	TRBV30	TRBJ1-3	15	CAWSLPRSSGNTIYF	TGTGCCTGGAGCCTTCCTCGGAGCTCTGGAAACACCATATATTTT
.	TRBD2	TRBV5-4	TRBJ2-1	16	CASSFGRQRGTGEQFF	TGTGCCAGCAGCTTTGGTCGGCAGCGGGGAACGGGGGAGCAGTTCTTC
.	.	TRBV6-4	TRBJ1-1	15	CASSEARGTNTEAFF	TGTGCCAGCAGTGAGGCCAGGGGAACGAACACTGAAGCTTTCTTT
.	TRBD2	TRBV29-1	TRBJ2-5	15	CSVVGSTRGGETQYF	TGCAGCGTTGTAGGCTCCACGCGGGGGGGGGAGACCCAGTACTTC
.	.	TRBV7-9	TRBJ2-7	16	CASSPAGAGPSYEQYF	TGTGCCAGCAGCCCAGCTGGTGCAGGCCCCTCCTACGAGCAGTACTTC
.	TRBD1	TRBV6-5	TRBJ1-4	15	CASSSLGTGNEKLFF	TGTGCCAGCAGTTCCCTCGGGACAGGGAATGAAAAACTGTTTTTT
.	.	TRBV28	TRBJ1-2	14	CASRDGGRNYGYTF	TGTGCCAGCAGGGACGGGGGGAGAAACTATGGCTACACCTTC
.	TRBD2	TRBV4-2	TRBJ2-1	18	CASSQDSAGVMGYNEQFF	TGTGCCAGCAGCCAAGACTCAGCGGGAGTCATGGGCTACAATGAGCAGTTCTTC
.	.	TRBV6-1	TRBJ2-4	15	CASSEADRLTNIQYF	TGTGCCAGCAGTGAAGCGGACAGACTCACAAACATTCAGTACTTC
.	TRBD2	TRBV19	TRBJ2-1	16	CASSILAGGSYNEQFF	TGTGCCAGTAGTATACTAGCGGGAGGGTCCTACAATGAGCAGTTCTTC
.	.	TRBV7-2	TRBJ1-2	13	CASSLAREYGYTF	TGTGCCAGCAGCTTAGCCAGGGAATATGGCTACACCTTC
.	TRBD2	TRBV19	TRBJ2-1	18	CASSRGLAGGLYYNEQFF	TGTGCCAGTAGTAGGGGACTAGCGGGAGGGCTTTACTACAATGAGCAGTTCTTC
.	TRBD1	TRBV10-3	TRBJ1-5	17	CAISESGTGGRNQPQHF	TGTGCCATCAGTGAGTCGGGGACAGGGGGCAGGAATCAGCCCCAGCATTTT
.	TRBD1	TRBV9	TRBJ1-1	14	CASSGDSSNTEAFF	TGTGCCAGCAGCGGGGACAGCTCGAACACTGAAGCTTTCTTT
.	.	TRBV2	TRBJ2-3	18	CASSHPLTALTFTDTQYF	TGTGCCAGCAGCCACCCCCTAACAGCTCTCACTTTCACAGATACGCAGTATTTT
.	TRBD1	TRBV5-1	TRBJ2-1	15	CASSSSGTGYNEQFF	TGCGCCAGCAGCTCATCCGGGACAGGGTACAATGAGCAGTTCTTC
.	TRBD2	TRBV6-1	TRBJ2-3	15	CASRKSGRGGDTQYF	TGTGCCAGCAGGAAAAGCGGGAGAGGGGGTGATACGCAGTATTTT
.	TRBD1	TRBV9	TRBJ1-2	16	CASSHPQGGTGGGYTF	TGTGCCAGCAGCCATCCCCAAGGCGGGACAGGGGGCGGCTACACCTTC
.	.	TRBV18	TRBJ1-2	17	CASSPVRGFDNPYGYTF	TGTGCCAGCTCACCGGTCAGGGGTTTTGATAACCCTTATGGCTACACCTTC
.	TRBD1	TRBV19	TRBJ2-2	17	CASSSLTGKFGAGELFF	TGTGCCAGTAGTAGCTTGACAGGGAAGTTCGGTGCCGGGGAGCTGTTTTTT
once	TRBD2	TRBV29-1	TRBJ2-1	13	CSALAASYNEQFF	TGCAGCGCCCTAGCGGCCTCCTACAATGAGCAGTTCTTC
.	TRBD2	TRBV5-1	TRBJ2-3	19	CASSLGLAGGPWGTDTQYF	TGCGCCAGCAGCTTGGGTCTAGCGGGGGGGCCTTGGGGCACAGATACGCAGTATTTT
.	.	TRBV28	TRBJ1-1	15	CASSSGGTSLPEAFF	TGTGCCAGCAGTTCGGGAGGGACGTCCCTCCCTGAAGCTTTCTTT
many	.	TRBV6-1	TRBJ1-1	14	CASSEALEYGGGFF	TGTGCCAGCAGTGAAGCTCTCGAGTATGGGGGAGGCTTCTTT
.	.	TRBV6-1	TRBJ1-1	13	CASSEAERNRAFF	TGTGCCAGCAGTGAAGCTGAGCGAAACCGGGCTTTCTTT
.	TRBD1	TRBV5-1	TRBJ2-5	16	CASSKQGAGDQETQYF	TGCGCCAGCAGTAAGCAGGGGGCCGGTGATCAAGAGACCCAGTACTTC
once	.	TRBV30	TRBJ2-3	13	CASLSGSTDTQYF	TGTGCCTCACTCTCCGGGAGCACAGATACGCAGTATTTT
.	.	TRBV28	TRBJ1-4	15	CASRTATSTNEKLFF	TGTGCCAGCAGGACAGCTACCTCAACTAATGAAAAACTGTTTTTT
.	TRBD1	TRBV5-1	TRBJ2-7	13	CASSQWTGREQYF	TGCGCCAGCAGCCAATGGACAGGGCGCGAGCAGTACTTC
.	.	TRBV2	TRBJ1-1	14	CASSEDNTNTEAFF	TGTGCCAGCAGTGAGGACAATACAAACACTGAAGCTTTCTTT
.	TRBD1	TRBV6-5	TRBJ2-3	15	CASRAGTGGTDTQYF	TGTGCCAGCAGGGCCGGGACAGGGGGCACAGATACGCAGTATTTT
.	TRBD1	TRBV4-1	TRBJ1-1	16	CASSQGVPGGRTEAFF	TGCGCCAGCAGCCAAGGGGTCCCAGGGGGGAGGACTGAAGCTTTCTTT
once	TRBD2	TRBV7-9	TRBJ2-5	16	CASSPVGGREAETQYF	TGTGCCAGCAGCCCGGTAGGGGGGCGGGAGGCCGAGACCCAGTACTTC
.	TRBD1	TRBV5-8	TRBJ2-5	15	CASSKGQVGIGTQYF	TGTGCCAGCAGCAAGGGACAGGTGGGAATCGGGACCCAGTACTTC
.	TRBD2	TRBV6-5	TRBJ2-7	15	CASSSQAGGPGEQYF	TGTGCCAGCAGTTCTCAGGCGGGAGGGCCTGGCGAGCAGTACTTC
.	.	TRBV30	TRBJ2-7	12	CAQRGEDYEQYF	TGTGCCCAGCGCGGGGAGGACTACGAGCAGTACTTC
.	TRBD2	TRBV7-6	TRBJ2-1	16	CASSHGVLAGNSEQFF	TGTGCCAGCAGCCACGGGGTCCTAGCGGGGAATAGTGAGCAGTTCTTC
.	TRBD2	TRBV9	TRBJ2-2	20	CASSPGTSGSQHANTGELFF	TGTGCCAGCAGCCCTGGCACTAGCGGGAGTCAACACGCGAACACCGGGGAGCTGTTTTTT
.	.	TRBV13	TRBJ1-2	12	CASSFYAGGYTF	TGTGCCAGCAGCTTTTATGCGGGGGGCTACACCTTC
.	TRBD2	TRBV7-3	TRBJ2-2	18	CASSLKASGRPNTGELFF	TGTGCCAGCAGCTTAAAGGCTAGCGGGAGACCAAACACCGGGGAGCTGTTTTTT
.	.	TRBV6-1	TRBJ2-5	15	CASSESQGVGETQYF	TGTGCCAGCAGTGAATCACAGGGAGTAGGAGAGACCCAGTACTTC
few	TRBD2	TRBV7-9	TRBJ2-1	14	CASSQAGLVNEQFF	TGTGCCAGCAGCCAGGCGGGACTAGTTAATGAGCAGTTCTTC
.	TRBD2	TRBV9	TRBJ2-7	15	CASSPWGGSSYEQYF	TGTGCCAGCAGCCCGTGGGGGGGAAGCTCCTACGAGCAGTACTTC
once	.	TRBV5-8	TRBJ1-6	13	CASSRYTNGQPEF	TGTGCCAGCAGCCGTTATACGAATGGACAGCCAGAATTT
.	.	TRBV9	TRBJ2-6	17	CASSVGLDGSGANVLTF	TGTGCCAGCAGCGTGGGACTGGACGGATCTGGGGCCAACGTCCTGACTTTC
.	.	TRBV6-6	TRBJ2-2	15	CASAGDVANTGELFF	TGTGCCAGCGCAGGGGACGTGGCGAACACCGGGGAGCTGTTTTTT
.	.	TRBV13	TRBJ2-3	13	CASSSRGTDTQYF	TGTGCCAGCAGCTCCCGGGGCACAGATACGCAGTATTTT
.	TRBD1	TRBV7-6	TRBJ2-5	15	CASSNRDRGQETQYF	TGTGCCAGCAGCAACCGGGACAGGGGACAAGAGACCCAGTACTTC
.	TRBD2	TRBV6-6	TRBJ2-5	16	CASSRGTSGGQETQYF	TGTGCCAGCAGCCGCGGGACTAGCGGGGGCCAAGAGACCCAGTACTTC
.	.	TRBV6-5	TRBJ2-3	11	CASRQADTQYF	TGTGCCAGCAGGCAGGCAGATACGCAGTATTTT
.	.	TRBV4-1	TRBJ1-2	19	CASSQAPGQVRGANYGYTF	TGCGCCAGCAGCCAAGCGCCAGGGCAAGTTCGTGGCGCTAATTACGGCTACACCTTC
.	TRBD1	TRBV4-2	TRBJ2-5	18	CASSQEPVSLQGRETQYF	TGTGCCAGCAGCCAAGAACCGGTCTCCCTACAGGGGAGAGAGACCCAGTACTTC
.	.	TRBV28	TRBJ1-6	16	CASRSSGLTYNSPLHF	TGTGCCAGCAGGAGCTCCGGACTTACCTATAATTCACCCCTCCACTTT
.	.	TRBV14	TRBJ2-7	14	CASSQGRSSYEQYF	TGTGCCAGCAGCCAAGGGCGGAGTTCTTACGAGCAGTACTTC
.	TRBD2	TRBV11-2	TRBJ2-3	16	CASSPWTSGGRDTQYF	TGTGCCAGCAGCCCCTGGACTAGCGGGGGTAGAGATACGCAGTATTTT